The 15 T cell receptor beta chains in this list originate from one sample, sequenced in a study of beta chain features in type 1 diabetes. Investigators reverse transcribed all isolated RNA, so they sequenced expressed TCRB transcripts. Sequenced by immunoSEQ multiplex PCR; TCRdb stores in-frame clones only, minus some. The sample lists 160,000 or so clones; around 10% were seen once. The sample consisted of central memory CD4+ T cells from blood. All receptors come from a man younger than 30 in good health.

This clone was seen only a few times. This chain links TRBV6-5 with TRBJ2-3; 8 positions match TRBD2. Germline assignment: CDR1 MNHEY and CDR2 SVGAGI. Trimming cost V 8 bases and J 2 bases; bases outside gene matches: 9. The CDR3 sequence is 15 residues long. CDR3 sequence reads: CASSSPGGSTDTQYF. The CDR3 coding sequence is TGTGCCAGCTCCTCACCGGGAGGGTCCACAGATACGCAGTATTTT.

This clone was observed a few times. The rearrangement links TRBV4-1 to TRBJ2-3, with D perhaps being TRBD1 or TRBD2 (5 bases each). V lost 0 bases, J lost 0 bases, and 13 bases lay in between. The CDR3 runs 17 residues. Germline loops: CDR1 MGHRA, CDR2 YSYEKL. This CDR3 is CASSQDKGTWSTDTQYF. CDR3 nucleotide sequence: TGCGCCAGCAGCCAAGACAAGGGGACCTGGAGCACAGATACGCAGTATTTT.

This clone occurred a few times. The chain is built from TRBV18 and TRBJ2-7; maybe TRBD2 (5 bases). Trimming stripped 8 bases from V and 2 bases from J, with 10 bases between. There are 12 residues in the CDR3. The germline V gene encodes CDR1 KGHSH and CDR2 LQKENI. The CDR3 nucleotides are TGTGCCAGCCGGACTGACACCTACGAGCAGTACTTC. Translating gives CASRTDTYEQYF.

As for this clone: Additional DNA sequences in this sample encode the identical CDR3. The rearrangement links TRBV6-5 to TRBJ2-7; D is perhaps TRBD2 (7 bases). Germline-derived CDR1 and CDR2 are MNHEY and SVGAGI. V was shortened by 2 bases and J by 2 bases, with 10 bases between the two germline ends. CDR3 size: 14 residues. CDR3 sequence (DNA): TGTGCCAGCAGTTACGGGGGGGCAGCCTACGAGCAGTACTTC. It encodes CASSYGGAAYEQYF.

This clone was counted a few times. V and J are TRBV28 and TRBJ2-1; 7 bases agree with TRBD1. Trimming removed 10 bases from V and 4 bases from J; junction bases left unmatched: 10. The germline V gene encodes CDR1 MDHEN and CDR2 SYDVKM. The CDR3 extends over 14 amino acids. The CDR3 DNA is TGTGCCACCCGAGGTGGGACAGCGTACAATGAGCAGTTCTTC. Protein: CATRGGTAYNEQFF.

This clone was observed a handful of times. The V gene is TRBV29-1, the J gene TRBJ2-6; 12 bases are a match to TRBD1. The junction had 14 bases not matched to a gene; V was cut back by 7 bases and J by 1 base. The CDR3 runs 19 residues. The germline CDR1 and CDR2 sequences are SQVTM and ANQGSEA. Here the CDR3 reads CSALGQGASSSSGANVLTF. The CDR3 DNA reads TGCAGCGCACTGGGACAGGGGGCGTCGTCGAGTTCTGGGGCCAACGTCCTGACTTTC.

The V call is TRBV27, the J call TRBJ2-7; 9 nucleotides align to TRBD2. Germline V gives CDR1 MNHEY, CDR2 SMNVEV (reference sequence). This CDR3 has 15 amino acids. V shed 4 bases, J shed 1 base, and the junction held 5 bases outside the gene matches. The CDR3 DNA follows: TGTGCCAGCAGTTCCACGACTAGCGGATCCTACGAGCAGTACTTC. Translated, it gives CASSSTTSGSYEQYF.

This clone was observed a handful of times. The gene calls are TRBV4-1 and TRBJ2-7; tentatively, D is TRBD2 (5 bases). The ends were cut back, 2 bases at V and 4 bases at J, with 12 bases in the middle. CDR1 and CDR2 from the germline V gene are MGHRA and YSYEKL. The CDR3 has 14 residues. For the CDR3, the DNA is TGCGCCAGCAGCCAAATTGCCGGGATTTACGAGCAGTACTTC. It codes for CASSQIAGIYEQYF.

This clone was observed a few times. The V call is TRBV11-3, the J call TRBJ1-3; D not certain. Germline lookup yields CDR1 SGHNT and CDR2 YENEEA. The CDR3 is 15 residues long. The V gene lost 0 bases and the J gene lost 0 bases, with 6 bases spanning the gap. CDR3 loop: CASSLEGFSGNTIYF. CDR3 nucleotide sequence: TGTGCCAGCAGCTTAGAGGGCTTCTCTGGAAACACCATATATTTT.

This clone has a handful of counts. The rearrangement links TRBV18 to TRBJ1-1; perhaps TRBD1 as D (6 bases). Trimming removed 3 bases at V and 5 bases at J, with 16 bases between. The CDR3 consists of 15 residues. In germline, CDR1 is KGHSH, CDR2 LQKENI. CDR3 in amino acids: CASSPSTGLWTEAFF. The CDR3 nucleotides are TGTGCCAGCTCACCGTCTACAGGGCTTTGGACTGAAGCTTTCTTT.

The V and J genes are TRBV28 and TRBJ1-1, with unresolved D. From germline, CDR1 is MDHEN and CDR2 SYDVKM. The CDR3 is made up of 10 amino acids. V lost 9 bases and J lost 9, with 11 bases in between. CDR3 sequence reads: CASGMGKAFF. CDR3 bases: TGTGCCAGTGGTATGGGGAAAGCTTTCTTT.

This clone was detected ten times or more. The chain is built from TRBV18 and TRBJ2-1; no clear D gene. The CDR3 totals 12 residues. From germline, CDR1 is KGHSH and CDR2 LQKENI. Trimming removed 1 base from V and 9 bases from J, with 7 bases in between. The CDR3 DNA sequence: TGTGCCAGCTCACCACAGGAAGCTGAGCAGTTCTTC. It codes for CASSPQEAEQFF. The full variable domain, its missing parts supplied by reference TRBV18 and TRBJ2-1, is NAGVMQNPRHLVRRRGQEARLRCSPMKGHSHVYWYRQLPEEGLKFMVYLQKENIIDESGMPKERFSAEFPKEGPSILRIQQVVRGDSAAYFCASSPQEAEQFFGPGTRLTVL.

The chain combines TRBV28 with TRBJ2-1; D unresolved. The germline gives CDR1 MDHEN, CDR2 SYDVKM. The V gene lost 2 bases and the J gene lost 7 bases, with 12 bases spanning the gap. The CDR3 has 14 amino acids. CDR3 residues: CASSLGRAGNEQFF. In DNA, the CDR3 is TGTGCCAGCAGTTTAGGACGAGCCGGAAATGAGCAGTTCTTC.

This chain joins TRBV5-4 and TRBJ2-5, with a tentative D call TRBD2 (6 bases). The CDR3 loop spans 12 amino acids. V shed 3 bases and J shed 4 bases, with 7 bases lying between them. Per germline, CDR1 SGHNT and CDR2 YYREEE (reference sequence). CDR3 sequence (DNA): TGTGCCAGCAGCTCGGAGGGAGAGACCCAGTACTTC. This gives the protein CASSSEGETQYF.

J is TRBJ2-4 and V is TRBV27; 8 positions match TRBD2. CDR1 is MNHEY, CDR2 SMNVEV, per germline (reference sequence). With 6 bases clipped from V and 0 bases from J, the junction kept 10 bases outside the gene matches. The length of the CDR3 is 17 residues. CDR3: CASRGASGRIAKNIQYF. The CDR3 DNA reads TGTGCCAGCAGGGGTGCTAGCGGGCGAATAGCCAAAAACATTCAGTACTTC.